One and the same sample provided the 12 T cell receptor beta chains below, sequenced in a study of Graves' ophthalmopathy and Graves' hyperthyroidism. The authors amplified TCR beta CDR3 regions, and they did so from RNA transcripts for repertoire sequencing. RT-PCR was first run with HTBI primers, then multiplex PCR in a second round. TCRdb re-called the multiplex PCR reads with MiXCR, one entry per CDR3 protein. The table records more than 300,000 distinct CDR3 sequences, about 17% of them present only once. The sequencing sample was made of peripheral blood. The receptors shown here come from an adult woman with stable Graves' hyperthyroidism.

The table lists this clonotype with many counts. The rearrangement links TRBV11-1 to TRBJ2-2; D might be TRBD1 (5 bases). V shed 0 bases and J shed 0 bases, with 11 bases lying between them. CDR1 is SGHAT and CDR2 is FQDESV in the germline V gene (reference sequence). The CDR3 runs 17 residues. CDR3 in amino acids: CASSLAGHFPNTGELFF. In nucleotides, the CDR3 is TGTGCCAGCAGCTTAGCAGGACATTTTCCGAACACCGGGGAGCTGTTTTTT.

In this sample, this clonotype turned up many times. This rearrangement joins TRBV7-9 to TRBJ1-1; TRBD1 agrees at 9 bases. The germline CDR1 and CDR2 sequences are SEHNR and FQNEAQ (reference sequence). The V gene end was trimmed by 4 bases and the J gene end by 4 bases; junction bases not matched to a gene: 7. The CDR3 consists of 15 residues. CDR3 bases: TGTGCCAGCAGCTGGGGGGACAGGGATTTCACTGAAGCTTTCTTT. Residues: CASSWGDRDFTEAFF.

Note on this clonotype: One end of the junction is discordant with germline, which a read error may explain. V usage is TRBV12-3 or TRBV12-4 and J usage is TRBJ1-4; tentative D call: TRBD1 (5 bases). This CDR3 has 12 residues. The CDR3 reads CASSFDIGTLSF. The CDR3 nucleotides read TGTGCCAGCAGTTTTGATATCGGGACCTTGAGTTTT.

This chain uses TRBV2 with TRBJ2-3; tentative D call: TRBD2 (5 bases). This CDR3 contains 13 residues. Germline loops: CDR1 SNHLY, CDR2 FYNNEI. Trimming shortened V by 8 bases and J by 4 bases, and 13 bases separated the two germline ends. Here the CDR3 DNA reads TGTGCCAGCGGAGAGGGATTGTCAGATACGCAGTATTTT. Translated: CASGEGLSDTQYF.

The sample holds many counts of this clonotype. This chain joins TRBV28 and TRBJ1-2; 9 bases align to TRBD1. V was clipped by 3 bases and J by 0 bases; unmatched bases: 2. In germline, CDR1 is MDHEN, CDR2 SYDVKM. The CDR3 has 15 residues. The CDR3 DNA is TGTGCCAGCAGTTTGACAGGGGGAGCTAACTATGGCTACACCTTC. Its protein is CASSLTGGANYGYTF.

This clonotype was counted many times. This chain joins TRBV28 and TRBJ2-7; 7 bases fit TRBD2. There are 15 residues in the CDR3. Looked up from germline, CDR1 is MDHEN and CDR2 is SYDVKM. With 7 bases clipped from V and 5 bases from J, the junction kept 14 bases outside the gene matches. The CDR3 coding sequence is TGTGCCAGCACCTCGTCGGCTAGCGGAAGAAACGAGCAGTACTTC. Translated, it gives CASTSSASGRNEQYF.

The chain couples TRBV7-9 to TRBJ2-4; D might be TRBD1 or TRBD2, each matching 5 bases. Trimming took 1 base from V and 0 from J, leaving 13 bases between them. The CDR3 covers 17 residues. In germline, CDR1 is SEHNR, CDR2 FQNEAQ (reference sequence). The CDR3 is CASSLVRGLLAKNIQYF. CDR3 DNA: TGTGCCAGCAGCTTAGTTCGGGGCCTGTTAGCCAAAAACATTCAGTACTTC. The variable domain in full, with the rest retrieved from reference TRBV7-9 and TRBJ2-4, is DTGVSQNPRHKITKRGQNVTFRCDPISEHNRLYWYRQTLGQGPEFLTYFQNEAQLEKSRLLSDRFSAERPKGSFSTLEIQRTEQGDSAMYLCASSLVRGLLAKNIQYFGAGTRLSVL.

This clonotype was counted ten times or more. The chain's CDR3 is CASSDGWTRNQETQYF. In DNA form, the CDR3 reads TGTGCCAGCAGTGACGGATGGACACGAAACCAAGAGACCCAGTACTTC. This chain links TRBV6-1 with TRBJ2-5, with D maybe TRBD1 (5 bases). This CDR3 region has 16 residues. Trimming took off 3 bases at V and 0 bases at J, with 14 bases between the two ends. Germline V gene data show CDR1 as MNHNS and CDR2 as SASEGT.

This clonotype was detected many times. V usage is TRBV12-3 or TRBV12-4 and J usage is TRBJ2-2, with TRBD2 matching 13 bases. The length of the CDR3 is 15 residues. Trimming removed 6 bases from V and 5 bases from J; junction bases left unmatched: 3. The CDR3 DNA follows: TGTGCCAGCAGACTAGCGGGAGGGCCAACCGGGGAGCTGTTTTTT. Translation gives CASRLAGGPTGELFF.

This clonotype was observed a single time. One end of the junction fails to match germline, which may point to a read error. V usage is TRBV6-1 and J usage is TRBJ2-7; 9 bases align to TRBD1. CDR1 is MNHNS, CDR2 SASEGT, per germline. CDR3 length equals 13 residues. CDR3 in amino acids: CASSMDRGYEQYF. Written as DNA, the CDR3 is TGTGCCAGCAGTATGGACAGGGGATACGAGCAATACTTC.

This clonotype has just a few counts. The V gene is TRBV12-3 or TRBV12-4, the J gene TRBJ1-5, with 7 bases fitting TRBD1. Trimming at V came to 6 bases and at J to 10 bases, leaving 12 bases not matched to a gene. The CDR3 length is 14 residues. DNA of the CDR3: TGTGCCAGCAGCCACGGGACAGACCTTATTCCCCAGCATTTT. Amino acids: CASSHGTDLIPQHF.

The sample holds many counts of this clonotype. The chain employs TRBV28 and TRBJ2-7; 8 positions agree with TRBD1. CDR3 length: 17 residues. J gave up 1 base and V 3 bases, and 11 bases lay outside the gene matches. The germline gives CDR1 MDHEN, CDR2 SYDVKM. The CDR3 loop is CASSLRIGQGNSYEQYF. In DNA form, the CDR3 reads TGTGCCAGCAGTTTGAGGATCGGACAGGGCAATTCCTACGAGCAGTACTTC.